These 19 T cell receptor beta chains were sequenced from one sample in a study of cytomegalovirus exposure and HLA in healthy donors. The PCR ran on 60 Vbeta and 13 Jbeta primers. Clones were read by immunoSEQ multiplex PCR, and TCRdb kept only the in-frame ones, dropping some. The sample consists of under 200,000 clones, around 75% of them appearing once. Sequencing input: PBMCs. The receptors here all came from a woman aged 45-65 years in good health and CMV-seropositive.

The chain employs TRBV5-1 and TRBJ2-3, with TRBD2 identical over 11 bases. Germline V CDR1 and CDR2: SGHRS, YFSETQ. CDR3 length: 17 amino acids. Trimming removed 0 bases from V and 0 bases from J; junction bases left unmatched: 3. The CDR3 is CASSLVRLAGSTDTQYF. CDR3 DNA: TGCGCCAGCAGCTTGGTGAGACTAGCGGGGAGCACAGATACGCAGTATTTT.

The rearrangement uses TRBV10-3 and TRBJ2-5; D possibly corresponds to TRBD2 (6 bases). CDR1 ENHRY and CDR2 SYGVKD come from the germline V gene. V was clipped by 6 bases and J by 3 bases, with 20 bases between them. The CDR3 runs to 16 residues. CDR3 loop: CAIRRLVYPLKETQYF. CDR3 bases: TGTGCCATCAGAAGACTAGTTTATCCCCTAAAAGAGACCCAGTACTTC.

V usage is TRBV5-4 and J usage is TRBJ2-7, with TRBD1 matching 9 bases. Germline V gene lookup returns CDR1 SGHNT and CDR2 YYREEE (reference sequence). Trimming cost V 4 bases and J 3 bases; bases outside gene matches: 5. CDR3 length equals 14 residues. CDR3 sequence reads: CASSSGTGSYEQYF. Written as DNA, the CDR3 is TGTGCCAGCAGCAGTGGGACAGGGAGCTACGAGCAGTACTTC.

The sample holds a few counts of this clone. V and J are TRBV10-1 and TRBJ1-1; 8 nucleotides align to TRBD1. In germline, CDR1 is WNHNN, CDR2 SYGVQD (reference sequence). There are 14 residues in the CDR3. The J segment lost 5 bases and the V segment lost 4 bases, leaving 6 bases of the junction unmatched. The CDR3 reads CASSANRGGTEAFF. CDR3 DNA: TGCGCCAGCAGTGCCAACAGGGGGGGGACTGAAGCTTTCTTT.

This chain links TRBV2 with TRBJ2-1; 9 bases map to TRBD1. Germline V lookup: CDR1 SNHLY, CDR2 FYNNEI. This CDR3 spans 16 amino acids. Losses at the gene ends were 2 bases for V and 4 bases for J; bases not matched to a gene: 6. The CDR3: CASSERGQGRYNEQFF. The CDR3 DNA follows: TGTGCCAGCAGTGAACGGGGACAGGGAAGATACAATGAGCAGTTCTTC.

The rearrangement joins TRBV10-3 to TRBJ1-2; 7 bases agree with TRBD1. CDR1 is ENHRY, CDR2 SYGVKD, per germline. The length of the CDR3 is 18 residues. Trimming cost V 6 bases and J 1 base; bases outside gene matches: 17. This chain's CDR3 is CAIRGEGGTGELNYGYTF. The CDR3 DNA is TGTGCCATCAGGGGTGAAGGGGGTACAGGGGAACTTAACTATGGCTACACCTTC.

This chain joins TRBV6-5 and TRBJ2-7, with D possibly being TRBD1 (7 bases). In germline, CDR1 is MNHEY, CDR2 SVGAGI. V was clipped by 4 bases and J by 3 bases, with 13 bases between them. This CDR3 is built from 14 residues. The CDR3 sequence is CASSSQGGVYEQYF. CDR3 nucleotide sequence: TGTGCCAGCAGTTCCCAGGGGGGTGTCTACGAGCAGTACTTC.

V is TRBV5-1 and J is TRBJ1-1; weak D call: TRBD1 (6 bases). V was trimmed by 1 base and J by 8 bases, leaving 12 bases between them. CDR1 and CDR2 (germline): SGHRS, YFSETQ. The CDR3 length is 13 residues. CDR3 protein: CASSLNRDGEAFF. The CDR3 DNA reads as TGCGCCAGCAGCTTGAACAGGGACGGGGAAGCTTTCTTT.

This clone was recorded a few times. At the DNA level, this CDR3 is encoded by other sequences in the same sample as well. The V and J genes are TRBV5-6 and TRBJ1-5; 8 bases agree with TRBD1. Trimming at V came to 0 bases and at J to 4 bases, leaving 6 bases not matched to a gene. CDR1 is SGHDT, CDR2 YYEEEE, per germline. The CDR3 spans 16 residues. The DNA for the CDR3 is TGTGCCAGCAGCTTGGGTGCAGGGGGCGGGAATCAGCCCCAGCATTTT. This sequence encodes CASSLGAGGGNQPQHF.

The J gene is TRBJ2-5, the V gene TRBV23-1; perhaps TRBD1 as D (6 bases). TRBV23-1 belongs to the ORF category, with a function that is uncertain. This CDR3 has 15 residues. Trimming shortened V by 6 bases and J by 2 bases, and 16 bases separated the two germline ends. The CDR3 bases are TGCGCCAGCAGGAGTAGGGGACAAAAGCAAGAGACCCAGTACTTC. Protein product: CASRSRGQKQETQYF.

V is TRBV4-2 and J is TRBJ1-2; D is unresolved. The CDR3 has 15 amino acids. The V and J ends lost 4 bases and 5 bases respectively, with 17 bases between them. Germline-derived CDR1 and CDR2 are LGHNA and YNFKEQ. The CDR3 nucleotides are TGTGCCAGCAGCCGCCCAATGGTAGAGGCGTATGGCTACACCTTC. It encodes CASSRPMVEAYGYTF.

CDR3 nucleotides: TGTGCCAGCAGCTTGTCCAAGGGAGGCCAAAGGTATCACTATGGCTACACCTTC. Protein: CASSLSKGGQRYHYGYTF. V and J are TRBV5-8 and TRBJ1-2; D ambiguous. V was pared by 1 base and J by 3 bases, with 22 bases between. Germline-derived CDR1 and CDR2 are SGHTS and YDEGEE. This CDR3 is built from 18 residues.

The gene calls are TRBV9 and TRBJ1-6; maybe TRBD1 (6 bases). The CDR3 contains 14 residues. Per the germline V gene, CDR1 is SGDLS and CDR2 is YYNGEE. Trimming left V 4 bases short and J 8 bases short, with 13 bases between. In DNA form, the CDR3 reads TGTGCCAGCAGCTTCAGACAGGAAGATTCACCCCTCCACTTT. This gives the protein CASSFRQEDSPLHF.

CDR3 sequence (DNA): TGTGCCAGCGGGAGACAGGGTCAAGAGACCCAGTACTTC. It translates to CASGRQGQETQYF. The rearrangement links TRBV2 to TRBJ2-5; 7 bases align to TRBD1. J gave up 2 bases and V 8 bases, and 5 bases lay outside the gene matches. CDR1 is SNHLY and CDR2 is FYNNEI in the germline V gene. This CDR3 contains 13 residues.

The chain joins TRBV5-6 to TRBJ2-1, with 7 bases fitting TRBD1. Germline trimming cut 4 bases from V and 15 bases from J; bases unmatched to any gene: 10. This CDR3 contains 12 residues. Germline values: CDR1 SGHDT, CDR2 YYEEEE. DNA of the CDR3: TGTGCCAGCAGCCGCGCCGACAGGGACCGGTTCTTC. This encodes CASSRADRDRFF.

The chain has TRBV7-9 and TRBJ2-2, with 8 bases aligning to TRBD1. The CDR3 runs 16 residues. V shed 4 bases, J shed 5 bases, and the junction held 9 bases outside the gene matches. Germline V lookup: CDR1 SEHNR, CDR2 FQNEAQ (reference sequence). In nucleotides, the CDR3 is TGTGCCAGCAGCTCGGACAGGGAGAGTTTAACCGGGGAGCTGTTTTTT. Its translation is CASSSDRESLTGELFF.

The chain uses TRBV25-1 and TRBJ1-2, with 7 bases that match TRBD1. The J segment lost 8 bases and the V segment lost 4 bases, leaving 10 bases of the junction unmatched. Germline V lookup: CDR1 MGHDK, CDR2 SYGVNS. The CDR3 is 14 residues long. The CDR3, as DNA: TGTGCCAGCAGTGGACAGGGCGAGTTAGAGGGCTACACCTTC. This codes for CASSGQGELEGYTF.

This clone was observed a single time. CDR3 protein: CASSLRQGAGGFQETQYF. The CDR3, as DNA: TGCGCCAGCAGCCTAAGACAGGGGGCCGGCGGTTTCCAAGAGACCCAGTACTTC. This rearrangement joins TRBV4-1 to TRBJ2-5, with 10 bases aligning to TRBD1. V was clipped by 4 bases and J by 1 base; unmatched bases: 12. The germline gives CDR1 MGHRA, CDR2 YSYEKL. The length of the CDR3 is 18 residues.

The chain links TRBV30 to TRBJ2-1, with 10 bases that match TRBD2. The CDR3 is made up of 17 amino acids. CDR1 is GTSNPN and CDR2 is SVGIG in the germline V gene (reference sequence). The ends lost 1 base at V and 1 base at J; junction bases unmatched: 7. CDR3 nucleotides: TGTGCCTGGAGTGGAGTTAGCGGGGGGAGGTCCTACAATGAGCAGTTCTTC. This gives the protein CAWSGVSGGRSYNEQFF. Based on the CDR3 plus reference TRBV30 and TRBJ2-1, the full variable domain is SQTIHQWPATLVQPVGSPLSLECTVEGTSNPNLYWYRQAAGRGLQLLFYSVGIGQISSEVPQNLSASRPQDRQFILSSKKLLLSDSGFYLCAWSGVSGGRSYNEQFFGPGTRLTVL.